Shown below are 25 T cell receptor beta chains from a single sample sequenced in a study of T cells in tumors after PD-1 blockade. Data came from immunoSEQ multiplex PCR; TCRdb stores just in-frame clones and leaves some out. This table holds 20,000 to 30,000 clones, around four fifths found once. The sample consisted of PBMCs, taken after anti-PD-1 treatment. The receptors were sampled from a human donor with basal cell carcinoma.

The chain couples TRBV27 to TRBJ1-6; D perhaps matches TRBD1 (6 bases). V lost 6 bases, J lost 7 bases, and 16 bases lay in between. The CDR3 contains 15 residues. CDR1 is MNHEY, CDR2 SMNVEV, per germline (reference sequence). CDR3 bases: TGTGCCAGCAGATTTTACAGGGATTACAATTCACCCCTCCACTTT. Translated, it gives CASRFYRDYNSPLHF.

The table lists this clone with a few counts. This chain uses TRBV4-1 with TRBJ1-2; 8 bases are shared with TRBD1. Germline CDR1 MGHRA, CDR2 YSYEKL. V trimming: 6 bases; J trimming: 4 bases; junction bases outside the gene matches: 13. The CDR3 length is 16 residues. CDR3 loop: CASRQNPAGTGYGYTF. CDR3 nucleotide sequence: TGCGCCAGCAGGCAAAATCCCGCCGGGACAGGCTATGGCTACACCTTC.

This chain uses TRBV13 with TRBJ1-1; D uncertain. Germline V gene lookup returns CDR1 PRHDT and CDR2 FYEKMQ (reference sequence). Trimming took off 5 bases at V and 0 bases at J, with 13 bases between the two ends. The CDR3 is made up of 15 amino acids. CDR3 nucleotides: TGTGCCAGCAGCCCCCGGCAGGAAATGAACACTGAAGCTTTCTTT. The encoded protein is CASSPRQEMNTEAFF.

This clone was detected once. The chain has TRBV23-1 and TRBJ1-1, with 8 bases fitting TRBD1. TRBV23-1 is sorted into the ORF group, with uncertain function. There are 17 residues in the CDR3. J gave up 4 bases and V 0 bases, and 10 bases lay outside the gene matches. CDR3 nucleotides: TGCGCCAGCAGTCAATCCAAAACCACAGGGGGGCTCACTGAAGCTTTCTTT. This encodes CASSQSKTTGGLTEAFF.

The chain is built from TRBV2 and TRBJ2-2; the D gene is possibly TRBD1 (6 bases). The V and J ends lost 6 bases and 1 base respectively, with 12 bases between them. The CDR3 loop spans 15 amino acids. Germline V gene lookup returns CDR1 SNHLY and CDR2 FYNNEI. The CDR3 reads CASRLQGVNTGELFF. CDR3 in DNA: TGTGCCAGCAGGCTACAGGGAGTGAACACCGGGGAGCTGTTTTTT.

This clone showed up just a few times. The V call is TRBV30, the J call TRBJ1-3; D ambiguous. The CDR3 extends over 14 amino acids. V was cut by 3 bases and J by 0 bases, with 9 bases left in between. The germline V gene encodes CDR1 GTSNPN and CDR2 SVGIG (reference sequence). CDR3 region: CAWRIRSSGNTIYF. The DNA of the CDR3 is TGTGCCTGGAGAATACGATCCTCTGGAAACACCATATATTTT.

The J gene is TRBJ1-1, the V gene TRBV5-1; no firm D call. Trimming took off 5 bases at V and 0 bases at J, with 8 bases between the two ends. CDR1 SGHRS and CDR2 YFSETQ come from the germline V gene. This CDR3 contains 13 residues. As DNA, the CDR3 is TGCGCCAGCAGAGGCAGGTTGAACACTGAAGCTTTCTTT. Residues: CASRGRLNTEAFF.

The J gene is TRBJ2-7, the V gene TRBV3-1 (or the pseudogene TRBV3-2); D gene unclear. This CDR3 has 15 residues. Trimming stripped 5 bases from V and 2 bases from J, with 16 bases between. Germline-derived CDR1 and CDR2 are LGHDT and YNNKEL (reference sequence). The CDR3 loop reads CASSSNREVTYEQYF. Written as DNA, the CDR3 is TGTGCCAGCAGCTCGAACAGAGAAGTAACCTACGAGCAGTACTTC.

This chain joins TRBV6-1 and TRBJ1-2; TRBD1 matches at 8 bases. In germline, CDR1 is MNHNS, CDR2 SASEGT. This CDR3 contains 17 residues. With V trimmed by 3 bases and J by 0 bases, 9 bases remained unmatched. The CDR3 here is CASSEEPGQAANYGYTF. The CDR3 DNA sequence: TGTGCCAGCAGTGAGGAACCGGGACAGGCAGCTAACTATGGCTACACCTTC.

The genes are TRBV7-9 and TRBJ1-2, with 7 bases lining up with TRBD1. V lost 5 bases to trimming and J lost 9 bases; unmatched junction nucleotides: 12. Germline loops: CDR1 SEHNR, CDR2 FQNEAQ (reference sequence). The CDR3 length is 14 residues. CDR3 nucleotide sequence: TGTGCCAGCAGCCCCCTTTCACAGGGGAATAGCTACACCTTC. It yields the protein CASSPLSQGNSYTF. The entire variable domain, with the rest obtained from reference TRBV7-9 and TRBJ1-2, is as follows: DTGVSQNPRHKITKRGQNVTFRCDPISEHNRLYWYRQTLGQGPEFLTYFQNEAQLEKSRLLSDRFSAERPKGSFSTLEIQRTEQGDSAMYLCASSPLSQGNSYTFGSGTRLTVV.

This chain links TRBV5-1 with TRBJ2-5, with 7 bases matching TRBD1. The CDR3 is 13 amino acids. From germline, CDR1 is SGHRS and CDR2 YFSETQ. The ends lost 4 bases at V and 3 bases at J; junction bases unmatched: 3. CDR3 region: CASSPDRKETQYF. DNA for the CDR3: TGCGCCAGCAGCCCGGACAGGAAAGAGACCCAGTACTTC.

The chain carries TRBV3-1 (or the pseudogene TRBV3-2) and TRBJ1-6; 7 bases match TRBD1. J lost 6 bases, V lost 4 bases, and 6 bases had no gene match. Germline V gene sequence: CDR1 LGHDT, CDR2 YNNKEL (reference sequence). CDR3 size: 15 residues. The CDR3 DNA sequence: TGTGCCAGCAGCCGAGGGACAGTAGTTAATTCACCCCTCCACTTT. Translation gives CASSRGTVVNSPLHF.

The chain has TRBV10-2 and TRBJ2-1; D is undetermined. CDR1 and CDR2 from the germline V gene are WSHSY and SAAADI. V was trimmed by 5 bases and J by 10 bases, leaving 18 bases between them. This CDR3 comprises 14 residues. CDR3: CASSFLNGPKEQFF. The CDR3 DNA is TGCGCCAGCAGTTTCTTAAACGGTCCGAAGGAGCAGTTCTTC.

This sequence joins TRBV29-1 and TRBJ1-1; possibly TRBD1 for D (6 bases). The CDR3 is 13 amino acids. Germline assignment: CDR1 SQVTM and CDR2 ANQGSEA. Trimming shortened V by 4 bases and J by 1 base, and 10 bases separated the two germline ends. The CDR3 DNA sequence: TGCAGCGTTGGTCGGACAGAGAACACTGAAGCTTTCTTT. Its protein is CSVGRTENTEAFF.

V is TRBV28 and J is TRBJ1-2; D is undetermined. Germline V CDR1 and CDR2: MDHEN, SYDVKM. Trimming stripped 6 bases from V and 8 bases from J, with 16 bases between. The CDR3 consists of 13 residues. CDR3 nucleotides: TGTGCCAGCAGACCTATCAGAGGTGGGGGCTACACCTTC. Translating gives CASRPIRGGGYTF.

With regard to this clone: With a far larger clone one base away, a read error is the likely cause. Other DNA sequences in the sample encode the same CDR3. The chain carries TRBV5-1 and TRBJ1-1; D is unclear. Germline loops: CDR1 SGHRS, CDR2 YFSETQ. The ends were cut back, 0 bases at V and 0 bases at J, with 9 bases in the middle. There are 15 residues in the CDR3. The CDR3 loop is CASSLDLGMNTEAFF. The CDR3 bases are TGCGCCAGCAGCTTGGATCTCGGGATGAACACTGAAGCTTTCTTT.

The CDR3 loop reads CASSPRGNGETQYF. CDR3 nucleotide sequence: TGTGCCAGCAGCCCCAGGGGAAACGGAGAGACCCAGTACTTC. The V and J genes are TRBV7-9 and TRBJ2-5, with D perhaps matching TRBD1 (6 bases). Trimming left V 5 bases short and J 4 bases short, with 14 bases between. This CDR3 has 14 residues. CDR1 SEHNR and CDR2 FQNEAQ come from the germline V gene (reference sequence).

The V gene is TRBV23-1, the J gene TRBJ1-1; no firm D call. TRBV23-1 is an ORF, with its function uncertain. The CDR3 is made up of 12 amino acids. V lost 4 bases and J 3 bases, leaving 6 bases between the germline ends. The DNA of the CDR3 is TGCGCCAGCAGTCCAGCGGACACTGAAGCTTTCTTT. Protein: CASSPADTEAFF.

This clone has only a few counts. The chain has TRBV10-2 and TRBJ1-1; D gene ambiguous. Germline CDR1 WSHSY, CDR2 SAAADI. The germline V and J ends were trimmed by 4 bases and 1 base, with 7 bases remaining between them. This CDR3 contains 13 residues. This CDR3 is CASSAGKNTEAFF. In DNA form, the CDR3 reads TGCGCCAGCAGTGCTGGGAAGAACACTGAAGCTTTCTTT.

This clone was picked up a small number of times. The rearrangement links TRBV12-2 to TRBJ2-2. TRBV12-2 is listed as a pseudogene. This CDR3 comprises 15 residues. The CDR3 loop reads CASRWDLANTGELFF. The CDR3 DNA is TGTGCAAGTCGCTGGGACCTCGCGAACACCGGGGAGCTGTTTTTT.

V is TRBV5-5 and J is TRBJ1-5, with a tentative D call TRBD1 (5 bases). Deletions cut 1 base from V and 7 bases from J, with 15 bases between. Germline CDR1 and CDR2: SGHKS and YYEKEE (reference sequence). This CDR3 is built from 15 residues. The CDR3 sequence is CASSLRRGTGQPQHF. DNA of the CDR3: TGTGCCAGCAGCTTGAGAAGGGGAACAGGACAGCCCCAGCATTTT.

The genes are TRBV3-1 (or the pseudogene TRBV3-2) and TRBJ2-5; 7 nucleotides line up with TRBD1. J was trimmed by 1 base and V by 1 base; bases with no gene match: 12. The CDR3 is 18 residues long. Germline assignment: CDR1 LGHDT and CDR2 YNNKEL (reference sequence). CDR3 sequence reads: CASSQVVGTVYFQETQYF. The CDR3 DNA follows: TGTGCCAGCAGCCAAGTGGTCGGGACAGTCTATTTCCAAGAGACCCAGTACTTC.

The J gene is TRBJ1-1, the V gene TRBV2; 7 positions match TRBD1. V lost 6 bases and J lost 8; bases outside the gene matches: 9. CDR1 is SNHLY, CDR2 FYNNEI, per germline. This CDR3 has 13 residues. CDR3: CASSTDRVNEAFF. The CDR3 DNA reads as TGTGCCAGCAGCACAGACAGGGTCAACGAAGCTTTCTTT.

Here the CDR3 DNA reads TGCAGCGTTGACATCAGTGGCGAGACCCAGTACTTC. It is translated as CSVDISGETQYF. V and J are TRBV29-1 and TRBJ2-5; no reliable D call. The germline CDR1 and CDR2 sequences are SQVTM and ANQGSEA. V was trimmed by 3 bases and J by 5 bases, leaving 10 bases between them. CDR3 length equals 12 residues. Complete variable domain (other parts from reference TRBV29-1 and TRBJ2-5): SAVISQKPSRDICQRGTSLTIQCQVDSQVTMMFWYRQQPGQSLTLIATANQGSEATYESGFVIDKFPISRPNLTFSTLTVSNMSPEDSSIYLCSVDISGETQYFGPGTRLLVL.

In DNA form, the CDR3 reads TGTGCCAGCAGTGAAACCAGCTCCTATAATTCACCCCTCCACTTT. It translates to CASSETSSYNSPLHF. The V and J genes are TRBV6-1 and TRBJ1-6, with D hard to call. V shed 2 bases and J shed 0 bases, with 5 bases lying between them. This CDR3 is built from 15 residues. CDR1 is MNHNS, CDR2 SASEGT, per germline.